This T cell receptor (beta chain) was captured by sequencing in a study of blood T cell repertoires in COVID-19. On the study more broadly: The study drew acute and convalescent COVID-19 samples from the United States, Italy and Spain. Sample material is recorded as cDNA or gDNA derived from T cells, B-cell-depleted T cells, or PBMCs.

Source study methods: Reference gene primer amplification yielded estimated nucleated cell counts. Measured with immunoSEQ multiplex PCR; TCRdb has only the in-frame clones, and not every one. The V and J calls and the clone size are those of that table, but D and trimming were determined from the DNA. The sample includes approximately 80,000 clones, roughly nine tenths of them seen just once. Germline V gene lookup returns CDR1 LNHDA and CDR2 SQIVND (reference sequence). The V end lost 6 bases, the J end lost 4 bases, and 15 bases lay between the germline ends. CDR3 length: 15 residues. This TCR derives from a human donor in a cohort sampled during active COVID-19. V is TRBV19 and J is TRBJ1-4; D is perhaps TRBD1 (5 bases). Sequenced material: peripheral blood. CDR3: CASRDKQAVNEKLFF. The CDR3 region has the DNA TGTGCCAGTAGGGACAAACAGGCTGTTAATGAAAAACTGTTTTTT.